Below are 22 T cell receptor beta chains sequenced from a single sample in a study of T cells in Graves' hyperthyroidism and ophthalmopathy. Regions amplified from RNA transcripts were the TCR beta CDR3 regions. In the first-round RT-PCR of the TCR CDR3, the HTBI primer set was used. TCRdb re-called the multiplex PCR reads with MiXCR, one entry per CDR3 protein. The top ten hold under 7.5% of the sample, which has roughly 570,000 distinct CDR3 sequences, 15% to 19% seen once. The sample was blood. Receptors originate from a woman aged 25-40 years with Graves' hyperthyroidism.

This clonotype was observed a handful of times. J is TRBJ1-1 and V is TRBV2, with 8 bases fitting TRBD1. The CDR3 extends over 14 amino acids. CDR1 and CDR2 from the germline V gene are SNHLY and FYNNEI. V was pared by 7 bases and J by 4 bases, with 8 bases of the junction left unmatched. The CDR3 bases are TGTGCCAGCAATCGACAGGGGATGGTCACTGAAGCTTTCTTT. Translating gives CASNRQGMVTEAFF. Looking up the rest from reference TRBV2 and TRBJ1-1 gives the full variable domain: EPEVTQTPSHQVTQMGQEVILRCVPISNHLYFYWYRQILGQKVEFLVSFYNNEISEKSEIFDDQFSVERPDGSNFTLKIRSTKLEDSAMYFCASNRQGMVTEAFFGQGTRLTVV.

This clonotype has only a few counts. The gene calls are TRBV5-1 and TRBJ2-1; D unclear. Trimming took 2 bases from V and 4 from J, leaving 16 bases between them. This CDR3 has 16 amino acids. Germline V gene data show CDR1 as SGHRS and CDR2 as YFSETQ. This chain's CDR3 is CASSFLSSSEYNEQFF. DNA of the CDR3: TGCGCCAGCAGCTTTCTAAGTTCGTCAGAATACAATGAGCAGTTCTTC.

This clonotype appeared a few times. CDR3 nucleotide sequence: TGTGCCAGCAGTTTACGCCGACAGGGGGCATATAATTCACCCCTCCACTTT. Translating it yields CASSLRRQGAYNSPLHF. The V gene is TRBV12-3 or TRBV12-4, the J gene TRBJ1-6, with 10 positions matching TRBD1. The CDR3 contains 17 residues. J lost 4 bases, V lost 2 bases, and 5 bases had no gene match.

The chain joins TRBV30 to TRBJ1-2, with D unresolved. The CDR3 consists of 13 residues. Trimming left V 4 bases short and J 2 bases short, with 11 bases between. Germline values: CDR1 GTSNPN, CDR2 SVGIG (reference sequence). CDR3: CAWTPPNNYGYTF. The CDR3 DNA sequence: TGTGCCTGGACCCCACCTAACAACTATGGCTACACCTTC. The variable domain in full, completed from reference TRBV30 and TRBJ1-2, reads SQTIHQWPATLVQPVGSPLSLECTVEGTSNPNLYWYRQAAGRGLQLLFYSVGIGQISSEVPQNLSASRPQDRQFILSSKKLLLSDSGFYLCAWTPPNNYGYTFGSGTRLTVV.

Notes on this clonotype: Sequence at one end of the junction differs from germline and may be a read error. The chain recombines TRBV7-9 with TRBJ2-1; TRBD2 matches at 7 bases. The germline gives CDR1 SEHNR, CDR2 FQNEAQ (reference sequence). The CDR3 spans 17 residues. The CDR3 region has the DNA TGCGCCAGCAGCTTCGTCACCGGGACTAATACCTACAATGAGCAGTTCTTC. Its translation is CASSFVTGTNTYNEQFF. The entire variable domain, with the rest obtained from reference TRBV7-9 and TRBJ2-1, is as follows: DTGVSQNPRHKITKRGQNVTFRCDPISEHNRLYWYRQTLGQGPEFLTYFQNEAQLEKSRLLSDRFSAERPKGSFSTLEIQRTEQGDSAMYLCASSFVTGTNTYNEQFFGPGTRLTVL.

This clonotype was picked up many times. V usage is TRBV28 and J usage is TRBJ2-7; perhaps TRBD1 as D (5 bases). CDR3 length: 14 residues. The V gene lost 6 bases and the J gene lost 6 bases, with 18 bases spanning the gap. CDR1 and CDR2 from the germline V gene are MDHEN and SYDVKM. The CDR3 DNA is TGTGCCAGCAGCCCTGATTCCAGGGTGACCGAGCAGTACTTC. Translating gives CASSPDSRVTEQYF.

This clonotype was counted many times. This sequence joins TRBV20-1 and TRBJ1-1, with a possible D match to TRBD1 (5 bases). Germline V gene lookup returns CDR1 DFQATT and CDR2 SNEGSKA (reference sequence). The CDR3 spans 13 residues. Trimming cost V 3 bases and J 5 bases, with 13 bases left between them. The CDR3 here is CSASRGRATEAFF. The CDR3 nucleotides are TGCAGTGCTAGCCGGGGGAGGGCAACTGAAGCTTTCTTT.

This clonotype showed up many times. The chain uses TRBV12-3 or TRBV12-4 and TRBJ2-1; maybe TRBD2 (6 bases). The CDR3 covers 14 residues. The germline V and J ends were trimmed by 3 bases and 6 bases, with 12 bases remaining between them. CDR3 amino acids: CASSFGGSSNEQFF. The CDR3 nucleotides are TGTGCCAGCAGTTTTGGGGGGAGTAGCAATGAGCAGTTCTTC.

This clonotype was picked up many times. This chain uses TRBV2 with TRBJ2-5; 8 bases are a match to TRBD2. The length of the CDR3 is 13 residues. V was pared by 4 bases and J by 5 bases, with 3 bases of the junction left unmatched. Germline V CDR1 and CDR2: SNHLY, FYNNEI. The CDR3 region is CASSATSGETQYF. CDR3 coding DNA: TGTGCCAGCAGTGCCACTAGCGGCGAGACCCAGTACTTC.

The CDR3 spells CASSEGQHFYNEQFF. The CDR3 DNA sequence: TGTGCCAGCAGCGAGGGGCAGCACTTTTACAATGAGCAGTTCTTC. The chain carries TRBV6-1 and TRBJ2-1; D might be TRBD1 or TRBD2, each matching 5 bases. CDR1 MNHNS and CDR2 SASEGT come from the germline V gene. Trimming shortened V by 6 bases and J by 4 bases, and 16 bases separated the two germline ends. CDR3 length: 15 residues.

This clonotype was observed a few times. The rearrangement joins TRBV12-5 to TRBJ2-3; 13 bases map to TRBD2. This CDR3 spans 20 amino acids. Germline V CDR1 and CDR2: LGHNT, FRNRAP. V was clipped by 1 base and J by 2 bases; unmatched bases: 12. For the CDR3, the DNA is TGTGCTAGTGGTTTGGGTCGTGCGGGGGGACTAGCGGGGAACACAGATACGCAGTATTTT. It is translated as CASGLGRAGGLAGNTDTQYF.

This clonotype appeared many times. The CDR3 region is CASSFRGPGNTIYF. The CDR3 DNA is TGTGCCAGCAGTTTCCGTGGCCCGGGAAACACCATATATTTT. This sequence joins TRBV27 and TRBJ1-3; no firm D call. The CDR3 covers 14 residues. The V end was cut by 3 bases, the J end by 4 bases, with 10 bases between. Germline V gives CDR1 MNHEY, CDR2 SMNVEV (reference sequence).

V usage is TRBV15 and J usage is TRBJ2-7; the D gene could be TRBD1 or TRBD2 (5 bases each). The CDR3 extends over 15 amino acids. V dropped 0 bases and J dropped 1 base, with 10 bases sitting between them. Looked up from germline, CDR1 is LNHNV and CDR2 is YYDKDF (reference sequence). Here the CDR3 DNA reads TGTGCCACCAGCAGAGAGGGGGTTTCGTCCTACGAGCAGTACTTC. Its protein is CATSREGVSSYEQYF.

About this clonotype: This may come from a read error, since a much larger clone is one base off. Here the CDR3 reads CASSVSRGGNTEAFF. For the CDR3, the DNA is TGTGCCAGCAGCGTGAGCAGGGGGGGGAACACTGAAGCTTTCTTT. V and J are TRBV7-3 and TRBJ1-1; 7 bases map to TRBD1. This CDR3 spans 15 amino acids. With V trimmed by 5 bases and J by 1 base, 7 bases remained unmatched. Germline V lookup: CDR1 SGHTA, CDR2 FQGTGA.

This clonotype was recorded many times. J is TRBJ2-3 and V is TRBV20-1, with 11 positions matching TRBD2. In germline, CDR1 is DFQATT, CDR2 SNEGSKA (reference sequence). Trimming took 6 bases from V and 4 from J; bases not matched to a gene: 9. The CDR3 extends over 15 amino acids. CDR3 residues: CSAPRGTSGPDTQYF. The CDR3 DNA sequence: TGCAGTGCCCCACGGGGGACTAGCGGACCAGATACGCAGTATTTT.

In this sample, this clonotype turned up many times. The J gene is TRBJ2-3, the V gene TRBV30, with D perhaps TRBD2 (5 bases). The CDR3 spans 16 residues. V was trimmed by 0 bases and J by 9 bases, leaving 22 bases between them. Germline V lookup: CDR1 GTSNPN, CDR2 SVGIG (reference sequence). The CDR3 nucleotides are TGTGCCTGGAGTGTACCTACTAGATTCCCAGTGGACACGCAGTATTTT. It encodes CAWSVPTRFPVDTQYF.

J is TRBJ2-2 and V is TRBV6-1; D is perhaps TRBD2 (7 bases). The germline V gene encodes CDR1 MNHNS and CDR2 SASEGT. The V end lost 10 bases, the J end lost 3 bases, and 15 bases lay between the germline ends. The CDR3 length is 14 residues. CDR3 nucleotide sequence: TGTGCCATTGGGGGGGCCTCGGACACCGGGGAGCTGTTTTTT. Protein sequence: CAIGGASDTGELFF.

The J gene is TRBJ1-6, the V gene TRBV20-1; D ambiguous. Germline-derived CDR1 and CDR2 are DFQATT and SNEGSKA (reference sequence). V lost 0 bases and J 0 bases, leaving 15 bases between the germline ends. This CDR3 has 18 residues. CDR3 residues: CSARDKGRASSYNSPLHF. The DNA of the CDR3 is TGCAGTGCTAGAGATAAAGGCAGAGCAAGCTCCTATAATTCACCCCTCCACTTT.

This clonotype was observed many times. The rearrangement uses TRBV29-1 and TRBJ2-1, with TRBD2 matching over 7 bases. Germline V gives CDR1 SQVTM, CDR2 ANQGSEA. The CDR3 loop spans 14 amino acids. V was clipped by 1 base and J by 3 bases; unmatched bases: 3. The CDR3, as DNA: TGCAGCGTTGAAGGACTAGCCGACTACAATGAGCAGTTCTTC. Its translation is CSVEGLADYNEQFF.

In its sample, this clonotype was seen many times. V is TRBV30 and J is TRBJ1-2, with D hard to call. Trimming removed 3 bases from V and 6 bases from J, with 17 bases in between. The CDR3 length is 14 residues. In germline, CDR1 is GTSNPN, CDR2 SVGIG (reference sequence). As DNA, the CDR3 is TGTGCCTGGAGACATAAGGGTGGCCCCCATGGCTACACCTTC. This encodes CAWRHKGGPHGYTF.

This clonotype was seen a few times. The rearrangement links TRBV7-9 to TRBJ2-7, with TRBD2 identical over 15 bases. The V and J ends lost 5 bases and 0 bases, in that order; junction bases with no gene match: 8. CDR1 is SEHNR, CDR2 FQNEAQ, per germline (reference sequence). The CDR3 totals 18 residues. Here the CDR3 reads CASSPPGTSGRHSYEQYF. The CDR3 DNA reads TGTGCCAGCAGCCCCCCCGGGACTAGCGGGAGGCACTCCTACGAGCAGTACTTC.

This clonotype was observed many times. This chain connects TRBV19 to TRBJ1-5, with D uncertain. Trimming removed 5 bases from V and 7 bases from J, with 9 bases in between. Germline CDR1 LNHDA, CDR2 SQIVND (reference sequence). The CDR3 covers 12 residues. The CDR3 nucleotides read TGTGCCAGTAGTGCTTGGGAGCAGCCCCAGCATTTT. It specifies CASSAWEQPQHF.